This is a list of T cell receptor beta chains from one sample in a study of control samples from healthy donors and cancer patients. Sequencing was performed with immunoSEQ multiplex PCR; in TCRdb, only in-frame clones are kept and a portion is missing. The sample lists around 170,000 clones; 80% to 95% were seen once. Material: blood. Receptors originate from a woman in her thirties in good health. Both conserved end residues are part of each CDR3. Fields, in order: V gene, J gene, D gene, clone size, CDR3 protein, CDR3 DNA. A D gene is named only where the DNA matches it firmly. A clone size is listed for some rows: how often the clone was seen (once, few, many), or a class if it is expanded.

>TRBV18|TRBJ1-4|TRBD1|NA
CASSRRQGAGEKLFF
TGTGCCAGCTCACGACGACAGGGGGCAGGGGAAAAACTGTTTTTT
>TRBV19|TRBJ2-2|NA|NA
CATDDYTGELFF
TGTGCCACTGACGACTACACCGGGGAGCTGTTTTTT
>TRBV28|TRBJ2-7|NA|NA
CASRSIADDSYEQYF
TGTGCCAGCAGATCGATAGCGGACGACTCCTACGAGCAGTACTTC
>TRBV6-2/TRBV6-3|TRBJ2-1|NA|NA
CASSQIGYNEQFF
TGTGCCAGCAGCCAAATTGGGTACAATGAGCAGTTCTTC
>TRBV5-1|TRBJ1-1|NA|NA
CASTLGGNMNTEAFF
TGCGCCAGCACCCTGGGGGGGAACATGAACACTGAAGCTTTCTTT
>TRBV15|TRBJ1-2|NA|NA
CATSGGKGTNYGYTF
TGTGCCACCAGCGGGGGAAAGGGGACTAACTATGGCTACACCTTC
>TRBV19|TRBJ1-2|NA|NA
CASTLAWDRGDYGYTF
TGTGCCAGTACCCTGGCCTGGGACCGGGGAGACTATGGCTACACCTTC
>TRBV6-2/TRBV6-3|TRBJ1-1|NA|NA
CASSYAALDTEAFF
TGTGCCAGCAGTTATGCCGCCTTGGACACTGAAGCTTTCTTT
>TRBV4-1|TRBJ2-5|NA|NA
CASSRPGAGQETQYF
TGCGCCAGCAGCCGCCCCGGAGCGGGCCAAGAGACCCAGTACTTC
>TRBV4-1|TRBJ2-7|NA|NA
CASSHSVNDEQYF
TGCGCCAGCAGCCACAGCGTCAACGACGAGCAGTACTTC
>TRBV6-6|TRBJ2-7|TRBD2|NA
CASGGLAGRDEQYF
TGTGCCAGCGGAGGACTAGCGGGCCGGGACGAGCAGTACTTC
>TRBV11-2|TRBJ2-2|NA|NA
CASSLVFVGSQAGELFF
TGTGCCAGCAGCTTAGTCTTTGTAGGTTCGCAGGCCGGGGAGCTGTTTTTT
>TRBV6-2/TRBV6-3|TRBJ2-1|TRBD2|NA
CASSLAGDSYNEQFF
TGTGCCAGCAGTCTAGCGGGAGACTCCTACAATGAGCAGTTCTTC
>TRBV11-1|TRBJ2-7|TRBD1|NA
CASGTDRGYEQYF
TGTGCCAGCGGTACGGACAGGGGTTACGAGCAGTACTTC
>TRBV28|TRBJ1-2|TRBD1|few
CASSFQPGTGKGYTF
TGTGCCAGCAGTTTTCAACCTGGGACAGGGAAGGGCTACACCTTC
>TRBV9|TRBJ1-1|NA|NA
CASSQGSRGLNTEAFF
TGTGCCAGCAGCCAAGGGAGCAGGGGTTTAAACACTGAAGCTTTCTTT
>TRBV7-9|TRBJ1-1|NA|NA
CASSLDGVGNTEAFF
TGTGCCAGCAGCTTAGACGGGGTGGGGAACACTGAAGCTTTCTTT
>TRBV5-4|TRBJ1-1|NA|NA
CASSWGRNTEAFF
TGTGCCAGCAGCTGGGGACGAAACACTGAAGCTTTCTTT
>TRBV11-2|TRBJ2-7|NA|NA
CASSLGLRGSGYEQYF
TGTGCCAGCAGCTTAGGTTTAAGGGGCTCCGGCTACGAGCAGTACTTC
>TRBV6-6|TRBJ2-2|NA|once
CASSPSGNTGELFF
TGTGCCAGCAGCCCGTCCGGTAACACCGGGGAGCTGTTTTTT
>TRBV7-2|TRBJ1-2|NA|NA
CASSANQGPYGYTF
TGTGCCAGCAGCGCTAACCAGGGGCCCTATGGCTACACCTTC
>TRBV5-8|TRBJ2-5|TRBD1|NA
CASSLIGQGVQETQYF
TGTGCCAGCAGCTTGATAGGACAGGGAGTGCAAGAGACCCAGTACTTC
>TRBV24-1|TRBJ2-1|TRBD2|NA
CATSDPSGGRYNEQFF
TGTGCCACCAGTGACCCTAGCGGGGGGAGGTACAATGAGCAGTTCTTC
>TRBV7-9|TRBJ1-2|TRBD1|NA
CASSGLGQGPMNYGYTF
TGTGCCAGCAGCGGCTTAGGACAGGGCCCTATGAACTATGGCTACACCTTC
>TRBV27|TRBJ2-1|NA|once
CASSPPDRSSYNEQFF
TGTGCCAGCAGTCCCCCCGACAGGAGCTCCTACAATGAGCAGTTCTTC
>TRBV19|TRBJ2-3|TRBD2|NA
CASSFRTSGLSDTQYF
TGTGCCAGTAGTTTCAGGACTAGCGGATTGTCAGATACGCAGTATTTT
>TRBV19|TRBJ2-7|NA|NA
CASRPTASYEQYF
TGTGCCAGTAGACCGACCGCCTCCTACGAGCAGTACTTC
>TRBV4-1|TRBJ2-5|NA|once
CASSQEVPGGGEETQYF
TGCGCCAGCAGCCAAGAGGTCCCAGGGGGAGGGGAAGAGACCCAGTACTTC
>TRBV5-1|TRBJ2-2|NA|NA
CASSLATTSRPGELFF
TGCGCCAGCAGCTTGGCTACCACCTCTAGGCCCGGGGAGCTGTTTTTT
>TRBV7-8|TRBJ2-3|TRBD2|once
CASSYLAGESTDTQYF
TGTGCCAGCAGCTACCTAGCGGGTGAGAGCACAGATACGCAGTATTTT
>TRBV6-4|TRBJ1-5|NA|NA
CASSGLLSASTHRNQPQHF
TGTGCCAGCAGTGGCCTTTTGTCCGCTTCAACCCATCGCAATCAGCCCCAGCATTTT
>TRBV2|TRBJ2-1|TRBD2|NA
CASTRLALYNEQFF
TGTGCCAGCACCCGACTAGCGCTTTACAATGAGCAGTTCTTC
>TRBV7-8|TRBJ1-1|TRBD1|NA
CASSGPGGTEAFF
TGTGCCAGCAGCGGGCCAGGGGGCACTGAAGCTTTCTTT
>TRBV18|TRBJ1-1|NA|NA
CASSPNPLGIKMNTEAFF
TGTGCCAGCTCACCCAACCCTCTTGGGATTAAAATGAACACTGAAGCTTTCTTT
>TRBV7-9|TRBJ2-7|TRBD2|NA
CASSFAGVTYEQYF
TGTGCCAGCAGCTTCGCGGGAGTAACCTACGAGCAGTACTTC
>TRBV9|TRBJ2-2|NA|few
CASSVGDADTGELFF
TGTGCCAGCAGCGTAGGAGATGCTGACACCGGGGAGCTGTTTTTT
>TRBV7-9|TRBJ2-3|TRBD2|NA
CASGGRAWDTQYF
TGTGCCAGCGGCGGGAGGGCCTGGGATACGCAGTATTTT
>TRBV9|TRBJ2-5|TRBD2|NA
CASSTTSGRSETQYF
TGTGCCAGCAGCACCACTAGCGGGAGATCAGAGACCCAGTACTTC
>TRBV5-1|TRBJ2-2|TRBD1|NA
CASSLGTGNTGELFF
TGCGCCAGCAGCTTGGGGACAGGGAACACCGGGGAGCTGTTTTTT
>TRBV5-3|TRBJ2-7|NA|once
CARSLERVLTYEQYF
TGTGCCAGAAGCTTGGAGCGGGTCCTTACCTACGAGCAGTACTTC
>TRBV19|TRBJ1-1|TRBD1|NA
CASVRDRANTEAFF
TGTGCCAGTGTACGGGACAGGGCTAACACTGAAGCTTTCTTT
>TRBV12-3/TRBV12-4|TRBJ1-1|NA|NA
CASSLARVTEAFF
TGTGCCAGCAGTTTAGCGAGGGTCACTGAAGCTTTCTTT
>TRBV9|TRBJ2-2|NA|NA
CASSEPKNTGELFF
TGTGCCAGCAGCGAGCCTAAGAACACCGGGGAGCTGTTTTTT
>TRBV28|TRBJ2-2|NA|NA
CASTPLVGELFF
TGTGCCAGCACCCCTCTCGTCGGGGAGCTGTTTTTT
>TRBV15|TRBJ1-3|TRBD1|NA
CATSRDMTGSRNTIYF
TGTGCCACCAGCAGAGATATGACAGGGAGTAGGAACACCATATATTTT
>TRBV19|TRBJ2-1|NA|NA
CANSTGRGLSSYNEQFF
TGTGCCAATAGTACAGGCCGTGGGCTCAGCTCCTACAATGAGCAGTTCTTC